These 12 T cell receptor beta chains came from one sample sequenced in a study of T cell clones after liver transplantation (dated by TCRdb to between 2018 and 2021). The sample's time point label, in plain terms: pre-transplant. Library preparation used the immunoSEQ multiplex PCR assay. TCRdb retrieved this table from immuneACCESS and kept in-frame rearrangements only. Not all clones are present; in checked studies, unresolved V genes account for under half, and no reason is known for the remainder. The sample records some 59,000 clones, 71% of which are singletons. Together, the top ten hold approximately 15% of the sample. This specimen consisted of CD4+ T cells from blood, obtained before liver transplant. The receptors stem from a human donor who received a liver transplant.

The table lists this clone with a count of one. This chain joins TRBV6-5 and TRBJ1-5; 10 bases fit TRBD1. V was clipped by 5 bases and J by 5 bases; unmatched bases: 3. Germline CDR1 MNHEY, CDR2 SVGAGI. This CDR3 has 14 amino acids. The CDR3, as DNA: TGTGCCAGCAGTGGGACAGGGGATTATCAGCCCCAGCATTTT. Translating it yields CASSGTGDYQPQHF.

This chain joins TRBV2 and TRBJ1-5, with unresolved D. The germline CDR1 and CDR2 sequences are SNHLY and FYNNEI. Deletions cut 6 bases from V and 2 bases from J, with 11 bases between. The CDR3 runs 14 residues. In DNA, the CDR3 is TGTGCCAGCAGCGTACTTCTGGGCAATCAGCCCCAGCATTTT. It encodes CASSVLLGNQPQHF.

The CDR3 region has the DNA TGCAGTGCCCCACAGGGCTATGGCTACACCTTC. It is translated as CSAPQGYGYTF. The chain combines TRBV20-1 with TRBJ1-2; possible D gene TRBD1, 6 bases. Trimming removed 6 bases from V and 4 bases from J, with 9 bases in between. CDR3 length: 11 amino acids. Germline V lookup: CDR1 DFQATT, CDR2 SNEGSKA (reference sequence).

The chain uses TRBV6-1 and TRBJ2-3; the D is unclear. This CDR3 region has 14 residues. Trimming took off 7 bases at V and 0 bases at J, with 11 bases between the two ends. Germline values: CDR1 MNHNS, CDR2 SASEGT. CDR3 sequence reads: CASKTTLSTDTQYF. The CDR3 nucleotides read TGTGCCAGCAAGACAACCTTAAGCACAGATACGCAGTATTTT.

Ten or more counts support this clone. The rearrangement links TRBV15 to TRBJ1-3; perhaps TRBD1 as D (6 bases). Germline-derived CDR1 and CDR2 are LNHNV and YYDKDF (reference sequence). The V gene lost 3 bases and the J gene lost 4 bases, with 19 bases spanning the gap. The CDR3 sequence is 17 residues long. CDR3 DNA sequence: TGTGCCACCAGCAGTCCGTACGCGGACAGAGTAGGAAACACCATATATTTT. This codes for CATSSPYADRVGNTIYF.

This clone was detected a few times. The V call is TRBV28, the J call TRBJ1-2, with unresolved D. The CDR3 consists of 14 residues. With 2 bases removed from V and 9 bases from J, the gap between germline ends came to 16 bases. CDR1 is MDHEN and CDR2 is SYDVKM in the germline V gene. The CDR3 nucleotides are TGTGCCAGCAGTTTAATTTCCGGGGAGAGGAGCTACACCTTC. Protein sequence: CASSLISGERSYTF.

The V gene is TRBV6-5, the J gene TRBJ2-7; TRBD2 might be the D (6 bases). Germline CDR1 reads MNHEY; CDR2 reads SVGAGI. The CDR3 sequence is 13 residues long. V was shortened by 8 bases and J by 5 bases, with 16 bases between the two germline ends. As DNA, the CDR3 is TGTGCCAGCCCGCGGGGTCTTGGTAACGAGCAGTACTTC. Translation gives CASPRGLGNEQYF.

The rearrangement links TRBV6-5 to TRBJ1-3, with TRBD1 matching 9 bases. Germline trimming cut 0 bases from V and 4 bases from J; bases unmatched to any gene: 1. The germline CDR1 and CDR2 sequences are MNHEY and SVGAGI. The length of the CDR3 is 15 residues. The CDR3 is CASSYSGTGGNTIYF. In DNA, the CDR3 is TGTGCCAGCAGTTACTCGGGGACAGGGGGAAACACCATATATTTT.

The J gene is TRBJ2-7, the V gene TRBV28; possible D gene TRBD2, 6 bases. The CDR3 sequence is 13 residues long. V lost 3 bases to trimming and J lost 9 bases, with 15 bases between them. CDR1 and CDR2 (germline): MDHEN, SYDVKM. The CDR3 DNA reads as TGTGCCAGCAGTTTCCAAAACCGGGGAGGGCAGTACTTC. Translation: CASSFQNRGGQYF.

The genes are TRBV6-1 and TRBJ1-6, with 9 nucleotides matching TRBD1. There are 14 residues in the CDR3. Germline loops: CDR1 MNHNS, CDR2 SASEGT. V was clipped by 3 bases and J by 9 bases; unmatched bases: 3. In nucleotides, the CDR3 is TGTGCCAGCAGTGATACAGGGGGCTCTTCACCCCTCCACTTT. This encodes CASSDTGGSSPLHF.

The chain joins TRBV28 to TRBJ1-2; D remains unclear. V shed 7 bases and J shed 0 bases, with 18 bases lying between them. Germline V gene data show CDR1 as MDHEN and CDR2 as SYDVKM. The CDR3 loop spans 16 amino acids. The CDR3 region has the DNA TGTGCCAGCACCATTAGAACAGTCCCAGCTAACTATGGCTACACCTTC. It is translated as CASTIRTVPANYGYTF.

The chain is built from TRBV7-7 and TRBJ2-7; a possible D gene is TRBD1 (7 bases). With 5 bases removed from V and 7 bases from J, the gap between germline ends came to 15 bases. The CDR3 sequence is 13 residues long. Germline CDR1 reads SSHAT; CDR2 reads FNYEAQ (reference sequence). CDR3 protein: CASSVGGGWEQYF. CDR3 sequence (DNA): TGTGCCAGCAGCGTAGGAGGGGGCTGGGAGCAGTACTTC.